In this sample, the clone carrying this T cell receptor beta chain turned up a few times. The method was immunoSEQ multiplex PCR; TCRdb's version includes in-frame clones alone and lacks a portion of them. The sample has 6,500 to 10,000 clones; about a quarter are singletons. This sample is drawn from a study of sequential checkpoint blockade in melanoma. Study information: TCRbeta immunosequencing was performed on DNA from more than 75 pretreatment melanoma tumor samples. About two dozen patients had tumor biopsies before treatment and at week 13.

CDR1 is SGHNT and CDR2 is YENEEA in the germline V gene. This CDR3 spans 14 amino acids. J lost 2 bases, V lost 3 bases, and 2 bases had no gene match. Treatment of the sample: randomized to nivolumab then ipilimumab (arm A) or the reverse (arm B). V gene TRBV11-3 combines with J gene TRBJ2-5; 8 bases map to TRBD1. Material: tumor tissue (inferred from file names), obtained from a patient given nivolumab and ipilimumab in sequence. The TCR sequence derives from a human donor with melanoma. As DNA, the CDR3 is TGTGCCAGCAGCTTTGGACAGGGTCAAGAGACCCAGTACTTC. Amino acid sequence: CASSFGQGQETQYF.